This T cell receptor beta chain was sequenced for a study of shared clonotypes between healthy human individuals. Background on the study: Researchers assigned three CD4 naive, three CD4 memory, two CD8 naive and one CD8 memory plate to each donor.

A note on this clone: The antigen remains unidentified.

Overall study findings and caveats: What naive subsets generally showed was a larger estimated richness than memory subsets showed. Several donors had 5% to 6.5% of their naive CD4 clonotypes in common.

Running of the assay took place at deep level. Here immunoSEQ multiplex PCR was the method, and the copy in TCRdb shows in-frame clones only, minus some. The sample carries 2 million to 2.5 million clones, over 85% recorded once. This TCR was sampled from a young man in good health. Some clones in this sample may be carry-over from other donors' samples. The source material was naive CD4+ T cells from PBMCs. The subset was: CD45RA+ positively selected.

The CDR3 sequence: CASSGQGINQPQHF. CDR3 sequence (DNA): TGCGCCAGCAGTGGACAGGGGATCAATCAGCCCCAGCATTTT. This chain links TRBV10-2 with TRBJ1-5, with 8 bases lining up with TRBD1. Germline V lookup: CDR1 WSHSY, CDR2 SAAADI. V dropped 4 bases and J dropped 3; count of bases not matched to a gene: 2. This CDR3 has 14 residues.